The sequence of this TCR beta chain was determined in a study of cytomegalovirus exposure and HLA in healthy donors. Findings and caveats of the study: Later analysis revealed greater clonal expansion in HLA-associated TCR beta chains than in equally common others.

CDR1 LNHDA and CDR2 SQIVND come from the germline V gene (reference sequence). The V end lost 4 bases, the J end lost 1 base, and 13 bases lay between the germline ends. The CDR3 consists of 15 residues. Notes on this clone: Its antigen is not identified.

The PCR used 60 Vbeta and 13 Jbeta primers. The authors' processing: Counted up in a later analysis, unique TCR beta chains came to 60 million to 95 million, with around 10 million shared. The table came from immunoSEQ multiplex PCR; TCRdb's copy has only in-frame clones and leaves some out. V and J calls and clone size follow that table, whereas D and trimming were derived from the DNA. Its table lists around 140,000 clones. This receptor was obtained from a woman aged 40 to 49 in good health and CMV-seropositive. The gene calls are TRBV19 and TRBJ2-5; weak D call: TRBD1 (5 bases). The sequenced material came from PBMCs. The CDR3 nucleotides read TGTGCCAGTAGTACAGGGCCACCTCTCCAAGAGACCCAGTACTTC. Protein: CASSTGPPLQETQYF.